Each of the 5 T cell receptor beta chains below was sequenced from the same sample in a study of early T cells in non-severe SARS-CoV-2 infection. In TCRdb, the 5' RACE reads were re-called with MiXCR into one record per CDR3 protein. In the table there are roughly 86,000 distinct CDR3 sequences, 5% to 7% of which are singletons. Sequencing was done on a sample of whole blood. These receptor sequences come from an adult who was a healthcare worker with PCR-confirmed SARS-CoV-2 infection or an uninfected control (not recorded which).

This chain joins TRBV3-1 and TRBJ1-3, with D tentatively TRBD1 (6 bases). Germline lookup yields CDR1 LGHDT and CDR2 YNNKEL (reference sequence). This CDR3 has 16 residues. The V gene lost 1 base and the J gene lost 4 bases, with 14 bases spanning the gap. The CDR3 region is CASSQVVQGGGNTIYF. The CDR3 bases are TGTGCCAGCAGCCAAGTAGTACAGGGAGGGGGAAACACCATATATTTT. Full variable domain (missing parts from reference TRBV3-1 and TRBJ1-3): DTAVSQTPKYLVTQMGNDKSIKCEQNLGHDTMYWYKQDSKKFLKIMFSYNNKELIINETVPNRFSPKSPDKAHLNLHINSLELGDSAVYFCASSQVVQGGGNTIYFGEGSWLTVV.

This clonotype has at least ten counts. The chain links TRBV29-1 to TRBJ1-4; TRBD1 matches at 7 bases. CDR3 length: 15 residues. CDR1 is SQVTM, CDR2 ANQGSEA, per germline. Losses at the gene ends were 4 bases for V and 8 bases for J; bases not matched to a gene: 13. In DNA, the CDR3 is TGCAGCGTTGGCCTACAGGGGACTAGTGGGGAAAAACTGTTTTTT. This encodes CSVGLQGTSGEKLFF.

V is TRBV5-6 and J is TRBJ1-2; D is ambiguous. Trimming took 1 base from V and 3 from J, leaving 10 bases between them. This CDR3 has 14 amino acids. Germline CDR1 is SGHDT and CDR2 is YYEEEE. CDR3 protein: CASSLRVGYYGYTF. The CDR3 bases are TGTGCCAGCAGCTTGCGAGTAGGTTACTATGGCTACACCTTC.

This clonotype occurred many times. J is TRBJ2-3 and V is TRBV7-9; 9 bases match TRBD1. The germline gives CDR1 SEHNR, CDR2 FQNEAQ (reference sequence). The J segment lost 4 bases and the V segment lost 5 bases, leaving 7 bases of the junction unmatched. This CDR3 region has 15 residues. The CDR3 DNA sequence: TGTGCCAGCAGCCCGCGGACAGGGGTGGCAGATACGCAGTATTTT. Its translation is CASSPRTGVADTQYF.

The CDR3 coding sequence is TGTGCCAGCGGACGCGAGGGTCGGGGGCCCACTGAAGCTTTCTTT. As protein: CASGREGRGPTEAFF. This chain uses TRBV7-2 with TRBJ1-1; weak D call: TRBD1 (6 bases). Germline V CDR1 and CDR2: SGHTA, FQGNSA. Between the trimmed V and J ends, which lost 8 bases and 4 bases, there was a span of 20 bases. This CDR3 is built from 15 residues.